A selection of T cell receptor beta chains follows, all from one sample in a study of T cell repertoires in cytomegalovirus infection. TCRdb reprocessed the reads with MiXCR, giving one entry per CDR3 protein. The sample includes about 740,000 distinct CDR3 sequences, 35% to 40% seen only once; the top ten take more than 2.5%. The sequenced sample consisted of PBMCs. These receptors were collected from a human donor in good health (CMV status not recorded). Some clones in this sample may be carry-over from other donors' samples. Both conserved end residues are part of each CDR3.

J gene | CDR3 length | V gene | CDR3 protein
TRBJ1-1 | 13 | TRBV10-3 | CAVQQDMNTEAFF
TRBJ2-7 | 18 | TRBV7-2 | CASSSRGTGGGLAYEQYF
TRBJ2-2 | 17 | TRBV28 | CASSRPRSGNSTGELFF
TRBJ1-6 | 19 | TRBV5-6 | CASSPTTRTGGGHNSPLHF
TRBJ2-7 | 16 | TRBV27 | CASRRSGIPRFPEQYF
TRBJ1-1 | 15 | TRBV7-6 | CASSLDRDLGTEAFF
TRBJ2-3 | 18 | TRBV5-1 | CASSPRLSSGSWTDTQYF
TRBJ2-7 | 14 | TRBV28 | CASSFMDGRYEQYF
TRBJ2-3 | 15 | TRBV7-2 | CASSLSTVRTDTQYF
TRBJ1-1 | 14 | TRBV5-5 | CASSLATRGVEAFF
TRBJ2-3 | 14 | TRBV9 | CASSAPSHTDTQYF
TRBJ2-2 | 17 | TRBV4-1 | CASSSPLRGGTTGELFF
TRBJ2-1 | 17 | TRBV9 | CASSVAISGGSYNEQFF
TRBJ1-3 | 16 | TRBV12-3/TRBV12-4 | CASSFSGTTSGNTIYF
TRBJ1-6 | 15 | TRBV28 | CASSLRGPSYSPLHF
TRBJ2-1 | 16 | TRBV28 | CASSLSTSFSYNEQFF
TRBJ2-7 | 16 | TRBV6-6 | CASSPPSLATYYEQYF
TRBJ1-2 | 13 | TRBV7-2 | CASSSTPTNGYTF
TRBJ1-5 | 15 | TRBV28 | CATGSLGYSNQPQHF
TRBJ2-3 | 18 | TRBV6-2/TRBV6-3 | CASSYSAVAGPYTDTQYF
TRBJ1-4 | 19 | TRBV6-2/TRBV6-3 | CASRSLGRGQGSFGEKLFF
TRBJ2-1 | 13 | TRBV5-6 | CASRSTGEGEQFF
TRBJ1-5 | 15 | TRBV20-1 | CSASSGGRGSQPQHF
TRBJ2-7 | 10 | TRBV29-1 | CSVLDYEQYF
TRBJ2-1 | 14 | TRBV7-9 | CASNSGNIVDEQFF
TRBJ2-7 | 13 | TRBV27 | CASSPSASYEQYF
TRBJ1-5 | 17 | TRBV27 | CASSFSQTVYSNQPQHF
TRBJ2-2 | 18 | TRBV9 | CASSETLLTGGESGELFF
TRBJ2-5 | 13 | TRBV15 | CATSRGQAETQYF
TRBJ2-1 | 18 | TRBV7-9 | CASSNTGGQRRGYNEQFF
TRBJ2-2 | 13 | TRBV19 | CASIITNTGELFF
TRBJ1-1 | 13 | TRBV12-3/TRBV12-4 | CASSLAWGTEAFF
TRBJ2-6 | 19 | TRBV7-8 | CASSPTLTSGTSGANVLTF
TRBJ1-1 | 14 | TRBV27 | CASSLSVFRPEAFF
TRBJ2-7 | 14 | TRBV28 | CASSLIGTGDEQYF
TRBJ1-5 | 13 | TRBV20-1 | CSAVNRVGQPQHF
TRBJ2-3 | 17 | TRBV9 | CASSESGAGSSTDTQYF